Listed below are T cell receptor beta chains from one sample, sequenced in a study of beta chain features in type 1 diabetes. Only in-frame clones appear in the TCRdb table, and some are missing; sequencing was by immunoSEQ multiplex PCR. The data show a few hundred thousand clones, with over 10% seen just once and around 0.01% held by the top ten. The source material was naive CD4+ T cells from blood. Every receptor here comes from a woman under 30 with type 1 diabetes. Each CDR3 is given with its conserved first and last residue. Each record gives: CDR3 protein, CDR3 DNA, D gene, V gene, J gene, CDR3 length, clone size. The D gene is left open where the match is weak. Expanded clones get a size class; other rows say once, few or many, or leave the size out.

CDR3: CAITGTSTDEQFF; DNA: TGTGCTATTACCGGGACTAGTACCGATGAGCAGTTCTTC; D: TRBD2; V: TRBV7-9; J: TRBJ2-1; length: 13; size: few
CDR3: CASSSDRENQPQHF; DNA: TGTGCCAGCAGCTCGGACAGGGAGAACCAGCCCCAGCATTTT; D: TRBD1; V: TRBV5-4; J: TRBJ1-5; length: 14; size: few
CDR3: CASRTIGTGAQPQHF; DNA: TGTGCCAGTAGAACGATCGGGACAGGGGCGCAGCCCCAGCATTTT; D: TRBD1; V: TRBV19; J: TRBJ1-5; length: 15; size: -
CDR3: CASSLLAGGHEQYF; DNA: TGTGCCAGCAGCTTACTAGCGGGAGGGCACGAGCAGTACTTC; D: TRBD2; V: TRBV7-2; J: TRBJ2-7; length: 14; size: -
CDR3: CASSQDQAGGYYNEQFF; DNA: TGCGCCAGCAGCCAAGATCAAGCGGGAGGGTACTACAATGAGCAGTTCTTC; D: TRBD2; V: TRBV4-3; J: TRBJ2-1; length: 17; size: few
CDR3: CASSQVPAGDLYETQYF; DNA: TGCGCCAGCAGCCAAGTCCCAGCGGGAGATCTCTACGAGACCCAGTACTTC; D: TRBD2; V: TRBV4-3; J: TRBJ2-5; length: 17; size: few
CDR3: CAISESGGETQYF; DNA: TGTGCCATCAGTGAGTCGGGGGGGGAGACCCAGTACTTC; D: TRBD2; V: TRBV10-3; J: TRBJ2-5; length: 13; size: -
CDR3: CASSPGVVNYGYTF; DNA: TGTGCCAGCAGTCCAGGTGTCGTAAACTATGGCTACACCTTC; D: -; V: TRBV6-6; J: TRBJ1-2; length: 14; size: -
CDR3: CATSRDRPLIHEQFF; DNA: TGTGCCACCAGCAGAGATCGTCCACTAATCCATGAGCAGTTCTTC; D: -; V: TRBV15; J: TRBJ2-1; length: 15; size: few
CDR3: CASSYGGEGTQYF; DNA: TGTGCCAGCAGTTATGGTGGGGAGGGTACGCAGTATTTT; D: TRBD2; V: TRBV6-5; J: TRBJ2-3; length: 13; size: few
CDR3: CASSPGQGKGNIQYF; DNA: TGTGCCAGCAGCCCCGGGCAGGGGAAAGGGAACATTCAGTACTTC; D: -; V: TRBV7-9; J: TRBJ2-4; length: 15; size: once
CDR3: CASSRSVKGYTF; DNA: TGTGCCAGCAGCCGAAGCGTTAAGGGCTACACCTTC; D: -; V: TRBV7-2; J: TRBJ1-2; length: 12; size: few
CDR3: CASSLYGRFETQYF; DNA: TGTGCCAGCAGCTTGTATGGCAGATTTGAGACCCAGTACTTC; D: -; V: TRBV5-4; J: TRBJ2-5; length: 14; size: few